Listed here are 28 T cell receptor beta chains from one sample, sequenced in a study of T cell responses to AZD1222 COVID-19 vaccine. The protocol was immunoSEQ multiplex PCR, while the TCRdb copy is restricted to in-frame clones and leaves out a portion. The sample includes around 150,000 clones, 90% to 95% seen only once; the top ten take 0.95% to 1.5%. The sequences come from peripheral blood, collected on day 0 of AZD1222 vaccination. The receptors stem from an adult in good health.

This clone was seen a handful of times. One junction end disagrees with the germline gene, perhaps due to a read error. The V and J genes are TRBV4-3 and TRBJ1-3, with D possibly matching TRBD1 (5 bases). CDR3 length equals 15 residues. CDR1 LGHNA and CDR2 YSLEER come from the germline V gene. In DNA, the CDR3 is TGCGCCAGCAGCCAAGATTGGCAGGGTGGAGACACCATATATTTT. Translated: CASSQDWQGGDTIYF.

The gene calls are TRBV4-2 and TRBJ1-3; maybe TRBD1 (5 bases). CDR1 LGHNA and CDR2 YNFKEQ come from the germline V gene. V shed 1 base and J shed 6 bases, with 10 bases lying between them. The length of the CDR3 is 14 residues. The CDR3, as DNA: TGTGCCAGCAGCCAAGCAGGGTTTGAAAACACCATATATTTT. This translates into CASSQAGFENTIYF.

V usage is TRBV5-1 and J usage is TRBJ2-6; 7 nucleotides match TRBD1. The CDR3 has 16 residues. Trimming cost V 3 bases and J 0 bases; bases outside gene matches: 3. The germline gives CDR1 SGHRS, CDR2 YFSETQ. The CDR3 region has the DNA TGCGCCAGCAGCTGGGACAGCCTCTCTGGGGCCAACGTCCTGACTTTC. Amino acid sequence: CASSWDSLSGANVLTF.

The chain couples TRBV6-6 to TRBJ1-2, with D possibly TRBD1 on 6 matching bases. The CDR3 contains 14 residues. V lost 2 bases to trimming and J lost 7 bases, with 14 bases between them. The germline V gene encodes CDR1 MNHNY and CDR2 SVGAGI (reference sequence). The CDR3: CASSYGTGWSGYTF. Here the CDR3 DNA reads TGTGCCAGCAGTTACGGAACAGGGTGGAGTGGCTACACCTTC.

J is TRBJ2-3 and V is TRBV10-2; D unresolved. The V end was cut by 2 bases, the J end by 8 bases, with 8 bases between. The CDR3 spans 12 residues. Germline V CDR1 and CDR2: WSHSY, SAAADI. In DNA, the CDR3 is TGCGCCAGCAGTGAGGCTATTAGTACGCAGTATTTT. This codes for CASSEAISTQYF.

The chain couples TRBV6-5 to TRBJ2-7, with 7 bases that match TRBD1. This CDR3 region has 14 residues. Germline loops: CDR1 MNHEY, CDR2 SVGAGI. V lost 9 bases, J lost 3 bases, and 11 bases stayed unmatched. The CDR3 nucleotides read TGTGCCAGGGTACGCCGCTCAGGGGGCTACGAGCAGTACGTC. Protein: CARVRRSGGYEQYV.

The chain has TRBV28 and TRBJ1-5; the D is unclear. Germline lookup yields CDR1 MDHEN and CDR2 SYDVKM. This CDR3 region has 13 residues. V was trimmed by 7 bases and J by 6 bases, leaving 13 bases between them. The CDR3 reads CASKEMVSQPQHF. CDR3 coding DNA: TGTGCCAGCAAAGAGATGGTTAGTCAGCCCCAGCATTTT.

This clone showed up just once. The rearrangement uses TRBV15 and TRBJ1-1; D unclear. The CDR3 contains 13 residues. Trimming removed 0 bases from V and 10 bases from J, with 12 bases in between. Germline V CDR1 and CDR2: LNHNV, YYDKDF (reference sequence). CDR3 protein: CATSRDLQAGAFF. Here the CDR3 DNA reads TGTGCCACCAGCAGAGATCTCCAGGCGGGAGCTTTCTTT. Based on the CDR3 plus reference TRBV15 and TRBJ1-1, the full variable domain is DAMVIQNPRYQVTQFGKPVTLSCSQTLNHNVMYWYQQKSSQAPKLLFHYYDKDFNNEADTPDNFQSRRPNTSFCFLDIRSPGLGDTAMYLCATSRDLQAGAFFGQGTRLTVV.

This clone appeared once. The chain couples TRBV4-1 to TRBJ1-6; D gene uncertain. Germline V lookup: CDR1 MGHRA, CDR2 YSYEKL. Between the trimmed V and J ends, which lost 0 bases and 0 bases, there was a span of 9 bases. This CDR3 spans 17 amino acids. CDR3 DNA sequence: TGCGCCAGCAGCCAAGAGGCCGGTAGCTCCTATAATTCACCCCTCCACTTT. Translating it yields CASSQEAGSSYNSPLHF.

The gene calls are TRBV28 and TRBJ1-1; maybe TRBD1 (6 bases). V shed 2 bases and J shed 3 bases, with 13 bases lying between them. The CDR3 spans 15 residues. Germline V gene data show CDR1 as MDHEN and CDR2 as SYDVKM. The CDR3 spells CASSLRGRGDTEAFF. In nucleotides, the CDR3 is TGTGCCAGCAGTTTACGTGGGAGGGGGGACACTGAAGCTTTCTTT.

The gene calls are TRBV18 and TRBJ2-5, with D perhaps matching TRBD1 (5 bases). Germline CDR1 is KGHSH and CDR2 is LQKENI. Trimming pared 6 bases from V and 1 base from J, leaving 6 bases between. This CDR3 comprises 12 residues. The CDR3 spells CASSRGQETQYF. The CDR3 DNA is TGTGCCAGCTCTAGGGGCCAAGAGACCCAGTACTTC.

This chain connects TRBV6-5 to TRBJ1-4; no firm D call. Germline V gene data show CDR1 as MNHEY and CDR2 as SVGAGI. V was clipped by 4 bases and J by 10 bases, with 19 bases between them. The CDR3 length is 15 residues. CDR3 protein: CASSSFVAGRGKLFF. The CDR3 nucleotides read TGTGCCAGCAGTTCCTTCGTCGCCGGGCGGGGAAAACTGTTTTTT.

The V and J genes are TRBV4-1 and TRBJ1-1; possible D gene TRBD1, 5 bases. CDR1 and CDR2 (germline): MGHRA, YSYEKL. CDR3 size: 14 residues. Trimming cost V 3 bases and J 5 bases, with 13 bases left between them. The CDR3 reads CASSHSGGWTEAFF. CDR3 DNA: TGCGCCAGCAGCCATTCGGGGGGGTGGACTGAAGCTTTCTTT.

V and J are TRBV9 and TRBJ1-2, with D maybe TRBD1 (6 bases). Germline CDR1 reads SGDLS; CDR2 reads YYNGEE. The CDR3 has 17 amino acids. Trimming cost V 3 bases and J 1 base, with 19 bases left between them. CDR3 bases: TGTGCCAGCAGCGGACGGGAAGATACAGGGAGTAACTATGGCTACACCTTC. Translated, it gives CASSGREDTGSNYGYTF.

Details on this clone: Germline is not matched at one junction end, which may reflect a read error. CDR3 in amino acids: CGTVLDFEQFF. The CDR3 DNA follows: TGCGGGACAGTTCTGGATTTTGAGCAGTTCTTC. The chain joins TRBV30 to TRBJ2-1; the match to TRBD1 covers 7 bases. The CDR3 has 11 amino acids. The germline V gene encodes CDR1 GTSNPN and CDR2 SVGIG (reference sequence).

The chain carries TRBV18 and TRBJ1-4; no clear D gene. The CDR3 runs 13 residues. Germline-derived CDR1 and CDR2 are KGHSH and LQKENI. V was clipped by 1 base and J by 7 bases, with 7 bases between them. The CDR3 coding sequence is TGTGCCAGCTCACCACGGTTGGCTGAAAAACTGTTTTTT. Amino acids: CASSPRLAEKLFF.

CDR3 protein: CASSAGTEQNSPLHF. CDR3 DNA sequence: TGTGCCAGCAGCGCCGGGACAGAGCAAAATTCACCCCTCCACTTT. The V and J genes are TRBV5-8 and TRBJ1-6; 7 bases map to TRBD1. The V gene's germline CDR1 is SGHTS and CDR2 YDEGEE. V shed 4 bases, J shed 7 bases, and the junction held 8 bases outside the gene matches. The CDR3 extends over 15 amino acids.

In its sample, this clone was seen a few times. The chain recombines TRBV29-1 with TRBJ2-3, with 14 bases that match TRBD2. This CDR3 contains 15 residues. V gave up 7 bases and J gave up 8 bases; unmatched junction bases: 11. Germline CDR1 reads SQVTM; CDR2 reads ANQGSEA. The CDR3 spells CSANPGLAGVGTQYF. The CDR3 DNA follows: TGCAGCGCGAACCCGGGACTAGCGGGAGTGGGTACGCAGTATTTT.

The chain joins TRBV20-1 to TRBJ2-5; unclear D gene. CDR1 and CDR2 (germline): DFQATT, SNEGSKA (reference sequence). V dropped 6 bases and J dropped 5 bases, with 10 bases sitting between them. The CDR3 length is 11 residues. The CDR3: CSADFSETQYF. The CDR3 DNA follows: TGCAGTGCCGATTTTAGCGAGACCCAGTACTTC.

In nucleotides, the CDR3 is TGTGCCAGCAGTCCTCTTCTCGACTTAAACCAAGAGACCCAGTACTTC. Translated: CASSPLLDLNQETQYF. The V and J genes are TRBV27 and TRBJ2-5; D call uncertain. The CDR3 length is 16 residues. CDR1 MNHEY and CDR2 SMNVEV come from the germline V gene (reference sequence). Trimming removed 5 bases from V and 0 bases from J, with 16 bases in between.

V and J are TRBV28 and TRBJ1-1, with unresolved D. This CDR3 is 11 amino acids long. The ends were cut back, 5 bases at V and 9 bases at J, with 10 bases in the middle. The germline V gene encodes CDR1 MDHEN and CDR2 SYDVKM. The CDR3 nucleotides are TGTGCCAGCAGTCCTAACAGTAAAGCTTTCTTT. It encodes CASSPNSKAFF. Full variable domain (missing parts from reference TRBV28 and TRBJ1-1): DVKVTQSSRYLVKRTGEKVFLECVQDMDHENMFWYRQDPGLGLRLIYFSYDVKMKEKGDIPEGYSVSREKKERFSLILESASTNQTSMYLCASSPNSKAFFGQGTRLTVV.

The chain uses TRBV7-8 and TRBJ1-2; possibly TRBD1 for D (6 bases). Germline loops: CDR1 SGHVS, CDR2 FQNEAQ. Trimming took off 4 bases at V and 4 bases at J, with 10 bases between the two ends. The CDR3 consists of 13 residues. In DNA form, the CDR3 reads TGTGCCAGCAGCTCCCGGGGGGCCTATGGCTACACCTTC. This gives the protein CASSSRGAYGYTF.

This chain connects TRBV7-2 to TRBJ1-4; 7 bases fit TRBD1. This CDR3 contains 15 residues. V was clipped by 3 bases and J by 6 bases; unmatched bases: 7. The V gene's germline CDR1 is SGHTA and CDR2 FQGNSA. The CDR3 region has the DNA TGTGCCAGCAGCTTGTTAGGGGGCATGGATGAAAAACTGTTTTTT. It translates to CASSLLGGMDEKLFF.

V is TRBV5-5 and J is TRBJ1-2, with D possibly being TRBD1 (6 bases). The V and J ends lost 6 bases and 10 bases respectively, with 16 bases between them. The CDR3 sequence is 12 residues long. Germline V lookup: CDR1 SGHKS, CDR2 YYEKEE (reference sequence). CDR3 amino acids: CASTRAGDDYTF. The CDR3 bases are TGTGCCAGCACCCGAGCAGGGGATGACTACACCTTC.

The rearrangement uses TRBV28 and TRBJ1-2, with D possibly being TRBD1 (6 bases). The CDR3 has 13 residues. CDR1 and CDR2 (germline): MDHEN, SYDVKM. V was trimmed by 6 bases and J by 8 bases, leaving 16 bases between them. Written as DNA, the CDR3 is TGTGCCAGCAGGGCCACAGGGCGATACGGCTACACCTTC. It yields the protein CASRATGRYGYTF.

V is TRBV15 and J is TRBJ2-1; 7 bases line up with TRBD2. There are 16 residues in the CDR3. J was trimmed by 8 bases and V by 0 bases; bases with no gene match: 10. Germline V CDR1 and CDR2: LNHNV, YYDKDF (reference sequence). The CDR3 region is CATSRERGRGFDEQFF. Written as DNA, the CDR3 is TGTGCCACCAGCAGAGAACGTGGGAGGGGATTCGATGAGCAGTTCTTC.

This chain joins TRBV20-1 and TRBJ2-1, with 10 bases identical to TRBD2. Trimming cost V 3 bases and J 5 bases; bases outside gene matches: 7. Looked up from germline, CDR1 is DFQATT and CDR2 is SNEGSKA (reference sequence). The CDR3 loop spans 15 amino acids. Here the CDR3 reads CSASPLAGEDNEQFF. CDR3 bases: TGCAGTGCTAGTCCGCTAGCGGGAGAGGACAATGAGCAGTTCTTC.

V usage is TRBV9 and J usage is TRBJ1-1; 7 nucleotides match TRBD1. The length of the CDR3 is 13 residues. Looked up from germline, CDR1 is SGDLS and CDR2 is YYNGEE. Trimming removed 0 bases from V and 4 bases from J; junction bases left unmatched: 0. CDR3 in amino acids: CASSVDRGTEAFF. In nucleotides, the CDR3 is TGTGCCAGCAGCGTAGACAGGGGCACTGAAGCTTTCTTT.